This TCR beta chain was found in a study of cytomegalovirus exposure and HLA in healthy donors. PCR primers comprised 60 Vbeta and 13 Jbeta primers. TCRdb keeps only in-frame clones here, not all; method: immunoSEQ multiplex PCR. The specimen's table records tens of thousands of clones. The clonotype comes from a girl between 10 and 17 years old in good health and CMV-seropositive. Sequenced: PBMCs.

The CDR3 nucleotides read TGTGCCAGCGGGAAAGGACAGGCGGGGACCCAGTACTTC. It is translated as CASGKGQAGTQYF. The J gene is TRBJ2-5, the V gene TRBV6-5; 7 bases are shared with TRBD1. J lost 7 bases, V lost 8 bases, and 10 bases had no gene match. CDR1 and CDR2 (germline): MNHEY, SVGAGI. CDR3 size: 13 residues.